Below are 16 T cell receptor beta chains sequenced from a single sample in a study of neurological immune-mediated disorders. TCRdb fed the 5' RACE reads into MiXCR, producing one record per CDR3 protein. The sample has fewer than 55,000 distinct CDR3 sequences, roughly 6% seen once. The material sequenced was CD4+ T cells from blood. The receptors come from a woman in her thirties or forties in good health.

This clonotype was observed many times. The chain has TRBV20-1 and TRBJ1-1; D may be TRBD1 (5 bases). This CDR3 has 13 amino acids. Trimming removed 3 bases at V and 1 base at J, with 9 bases between. CDR1 is DFQATT, CDR2 SNEGSKA, per germline (reference sequence). For the CDR3, the DNA is TGCAGTGCTAGCTCTGGGGCGAACACTGAAGCTTTCTTT. This sequence encodes CSASSGANTEAFF.

This clonotype was seen ten or more times. DNA for the CDR3: TGTGCCAGCAGTTTGATTCAGGGTTTCAATGAGCAGTTCTTC. This translates into CASSLIQGFNEQFF. J is TRBJ2-1 and V is TRBV12-3 or TRBV12-4; tentatively, D is TRBD1 (5 bases). V gave up 3 bases and J gave up 6 bases, with 12 bases separating them. The CDR3 has 14 residues.

Within the sample, this clonotype is medium-sized. The chain recombines TRBV18 with TRBJ2-3; D is undetermined. V shed 4 bases and J shed 4 bases, with 3 bases lying between them. Germline V gene lookup returns CDR1 KGHSH and CDR2 LQKENI. CDR3 length: 11 residues. CDR3 protein: CASSLADTQYF. For the CDR3, the DNA is TGTGCCAGCTCACTGGCAGATACGCAGTATTTT.

This clonotype was recorded many times. The V and J genes are TRBV5-4 and TRBJ2-1; D is undetermined. With 0 bases removed from V and 7 bases from J, the gap between germline ends came to 8 bases. CDR3 length: 13 amino acids. Germline CDR1 SGHNT, CDR2 YYREEE (reference sequence). The CDR3 sequence: CASSLEAPNEQFF. As DNA, the CDR3 is TGTGCCAGCAGCTTGGAGGCCCCTAATGAGCAGTTCTTC.

Ten or more counts support this clonotype. The chain combines TRBV10-3 with TRBJ1-1, with a weak D call TRBD1 (5 bases). The V and J ends lost 3 bases and 7 bases respectively, with 12 bases between them. CDR1 is ENHRY and CDR2 is SYGVKD in the germline V gene. CDR3 length: 13 residues. CDR3: CAISDGGDGEAFF. CDR3 in DNA: TGTGCCATCAGTGACGGGGGGGACGGTGAAGCTTTCTTT.

The table lists this clonotype with many counts. The chain couples TRBV5-1 to TRBJ2-1, with 12 bases matching TRBD2. Germline V CDR1 and CDR2: SGHRS, YFSETQ. The junction had 5 bases not matched to a gene; V was cut back by 5 bases and J by 8 bases. The CDR3 has 14 residues. The CDR3 loop is CASRLTSGSDEQFF. CDR3 nucleotide sequence: TGCGCCAGCAGGCTGACTAGCGGGAGTGATGAGCAGTTCTTC.

This clonotype has a count of ten or more. The chain uses TRBV20-1 and TRBJ2-7; TRBD2 might be the D (5 bases). The CDR3 totals 15 residues. Germline lookup yields CDR1 DFQATT and CDR2 SNEGSKA (reference sequence). Trimming cost V 0 bases and J 1 base, with 13 bases left between them. CDR3 coding DNA: TGCAGTGCTAGAGATCTAAGGACTCAATCCTACGAGCAGTACTTC. Its translation: CSARDLRTQSYEQYF.

This clonotype was counted many times. V is TRBV6-5 and J is TRBJ2-7; D possibly corresponds to TRBD1 (5 bases). CDR1 and CDR2 (germline): MNHEY, SVGAGI. V was shortened by 8 bases and J by 1 base, with 12 bases between the two germline ends. The CDR3 length is 13 residues. CDR3 nucleotide sequence: TGTGCCAGCTCGCAGGGCCCTTCCTACGAGCAGTACTTC. Protein product: CASSQGPSYEQYF.

This clonotype appeared many times. This chain uses TRBV7-8 with TRBJ2-1; 12 nucleotides line up with TRBD2. Trimming took 3 bases from V and 6 from J; bases not matched to a gene: 9. The germline gives CDR1 SGHVS, CDR2 FQNEAQ. This CDR3 is built from 17 residues. This CDR3 reads CASSFGREGLAGNEQFF. The CDR3 nucleotides are TGTGCCAGCAGCTTCGGCAGGGAGGGACTAGCGGGCAATGAGCAGTTCTTC. Looking up the rest from reference TRBV7-8 and TRBJ2-1 gives the full variable domain: GAGVSQSPRYKVAKRGQDVALRCDPISGHVSLFWYQQALGQGPEFLTYFQNEAQLDKSGLPSDRFFAERPEGSVSTLKIQRTQQEDSAVYLCASSFGREGLAGNEQFFGPGTRLTVL.

This clonotype was seen only once. The chain carries TRBV28 and TRBJ2-7; D unclear. The V gene's germline CDR1 is MDHEN and CDR2 SYDVKM. The CDR3 sequence is 14 residues long. Trimming took off 3 bases at V and 3 bases at J, with 12 bases between the two ends. In DNA, the CDR3 is TGTGCCAGCAGTTTCGCCGGTAAGGTCTACGAGCAGTACTTC. Amino acid sequence: CASSFAGKVYEQYF.

This clonotype was observed many times. The gene calls are TRBV12-3 or TRBV12-4 and TRBJ1-1; D perhaps matches TRBD1 (5 bases). This CDR3 contains 15 residues. V shed 0 bases and J shed 4 bases, with 12 bases lying between them. CDR3 in DNA: TGTGCCAGCAGTTTAGCTGGGGGTCAGGGCACTGAAGCTTTCTTT. Translated: CASSLAGGQGTEAFF.

The rearrangement uses TRBV11-2 and TRBJ2-4; D gene ambiguous. Trimming removed 1 base at V and 2 bases at J, with 9 bases between. Germline assignment: CDR1 SGHAT and CDR2 FQNNGV. This CDR3 spans 15 amino acids. This chain's CDR3 is CASSLGGPPKNIQYF. Written as DNA, the CDR3 is TGTGCCAGCAGCTTAGGAGGCCCGCCCAAAAACATTCAGTACTTC.

Ten or more counts support this clonotype. The CDR3 here is CASSFRADTQYF. The CDR3 DNA sequence: TGCGCCAGCAGCTTTCGGGCAGATACGCAGTATTTT. The chain joins TRBV5-1 to TRBJ2-3; D is unclear. Germline V CDR1 and CDR2: SGHRS, YFSETQ. V was clipped by 2 bases and J by 4 bases, with 5 bases between them. The CDR3 runs 12 residues.

There are a few counts of this clonotype. V is TRBV20-1 and J is TRBJ1-5; D unresolved. The V gene's germline CDR1 is DFQATT and CDR2 SNEGSKA (reference sequence). The CDR3 is 13 amino acids. V was clipped by 5 bases and J by 5 bases, with 13 bases between them. The CDR3 reads CSASPGRDQPQHF. CDR3 sequence (DNA): TGCAGTGCTTCTCCCGGGCGGGATCAGCCCCAGCATTTT.

In its sample, this clonotype was seen many times. The chain recombines TRBV28 with TRBJ2-1; 10 positions agree with TRBD2. The junction had 10 bases not matched to a gene; V was cut back by 6 bases and J by 2 bases. The germline V gene encodes CDR1 MDHEN and CDR2 SYDVKM. This CDR3 has 17 amino acids. CDR3 sequence reads: CASRPSSGSDAYNEQFF. The CDR3 coding sequence is TGTGCCAGCAGACCCTCTAGCGGGAGTGACGCCTACAATGAGCAGTTCTTC.

The chain links TRBV4-3 to TRBJ1-5; unclear D gene. V shed 4 bases and J shed 5 bases, with 15 bases lying between them. The CDR3 extends over 15 amino acids. CDR1 is LGHNA, CDR2 YSLEER, per germline. CDR3 sequence (DNA): TGCGCCAGCAGCCGTGTAGCGGGAGAGGATCAGCCCCAGCATTTT. It translates to CASSRVAGEDQPQHF.